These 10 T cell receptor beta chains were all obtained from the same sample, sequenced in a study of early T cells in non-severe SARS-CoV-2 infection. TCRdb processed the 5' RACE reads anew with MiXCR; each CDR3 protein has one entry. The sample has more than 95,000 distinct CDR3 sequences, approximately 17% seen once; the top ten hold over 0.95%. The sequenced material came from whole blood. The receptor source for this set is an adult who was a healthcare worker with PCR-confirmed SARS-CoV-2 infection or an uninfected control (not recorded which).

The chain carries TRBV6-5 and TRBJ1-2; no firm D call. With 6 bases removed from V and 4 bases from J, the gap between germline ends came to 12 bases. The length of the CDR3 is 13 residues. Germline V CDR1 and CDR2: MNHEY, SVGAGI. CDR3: CASRPEQSYGYTF. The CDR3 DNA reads TGTGCCAGCAGACCAGAACAAAGCTATGGCTACACCTTC.

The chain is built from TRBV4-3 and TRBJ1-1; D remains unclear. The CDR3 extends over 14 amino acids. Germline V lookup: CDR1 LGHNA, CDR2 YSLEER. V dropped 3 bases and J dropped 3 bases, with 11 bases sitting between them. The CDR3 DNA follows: TGCGCCAGCAGCCAGACACCCCGGGACACTGAAGCTTTCTTT. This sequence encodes CASSQTPRDTEAFF.

Here the CDR3 reads CSARTSGKNGQYF. CDR3 nucleotide sequence: TGCAGTGCTAGGACTAGCGGGAAGAATGGCCAGTACTTC. V gene TRBV20-1 combines with J gene TRBJ2-5; 11 positions agree with TRBD2. CDR3 length: 13 amino acids. After removal of 3 bases from V and 10 bases from J, the junction contained 7 bases not matched to a gene. Germline V gene sequence: CDR1 DFQATT, CDR2 SNEGSKA (reference sequence).

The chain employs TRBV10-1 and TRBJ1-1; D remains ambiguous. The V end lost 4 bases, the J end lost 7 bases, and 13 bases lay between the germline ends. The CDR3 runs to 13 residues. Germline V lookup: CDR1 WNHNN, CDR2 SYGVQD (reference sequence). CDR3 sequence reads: CASSGRYDSEAFF. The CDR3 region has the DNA TGCGCCAGCAGTGGGCGATACGATAGTGAAGCTTTCTTT.

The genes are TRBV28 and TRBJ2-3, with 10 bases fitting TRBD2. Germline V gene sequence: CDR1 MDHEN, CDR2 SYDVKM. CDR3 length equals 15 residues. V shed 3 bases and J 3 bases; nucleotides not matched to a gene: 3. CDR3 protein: CASSFPAGGTDTQYF. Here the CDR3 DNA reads TGTGCCAGCAGTTTCCCAGCGGGAGGGACAGATACGCAGTATTTT.

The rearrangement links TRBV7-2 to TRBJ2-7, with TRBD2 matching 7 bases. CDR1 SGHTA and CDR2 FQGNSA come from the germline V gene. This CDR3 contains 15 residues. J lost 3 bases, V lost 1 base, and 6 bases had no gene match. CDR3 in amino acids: CASSLVLAASYEQYF. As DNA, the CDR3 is TGTGCCAGCAGCTTAGTGCTAGCGGCGAGCTACGAGCAGTACTTC.

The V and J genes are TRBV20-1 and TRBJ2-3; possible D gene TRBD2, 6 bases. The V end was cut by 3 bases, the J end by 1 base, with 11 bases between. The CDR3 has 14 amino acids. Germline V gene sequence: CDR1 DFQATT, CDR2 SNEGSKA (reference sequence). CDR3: CSAREGIGTDTQYF. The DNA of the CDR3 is TGCAGTGCTAGGGAGGGCATCGGCACAGATACGCAGTATTTT.

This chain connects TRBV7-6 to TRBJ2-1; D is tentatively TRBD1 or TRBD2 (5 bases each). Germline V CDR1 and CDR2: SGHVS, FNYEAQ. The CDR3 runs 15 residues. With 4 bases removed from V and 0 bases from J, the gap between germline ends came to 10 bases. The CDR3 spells CASSSWGSSYNEQFF. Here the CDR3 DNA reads TGTGCCAGCAGCTCCTGGGGGAGCTCCTACAATGAGCAGTTCTTC.

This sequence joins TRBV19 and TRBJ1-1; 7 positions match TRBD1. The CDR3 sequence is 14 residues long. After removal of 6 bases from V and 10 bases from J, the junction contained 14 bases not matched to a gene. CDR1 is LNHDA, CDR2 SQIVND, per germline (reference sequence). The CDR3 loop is CASSPTGSPSSAFF. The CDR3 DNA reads TGTGCCAGTAGCCCGACAGGGTCGCCTTCTTCAGCTTTCTTT.

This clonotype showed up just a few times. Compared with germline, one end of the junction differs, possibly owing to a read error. The CDR3 bases are TGTGCTAGCAGCTCCGGGACAGGGACGCAGTATTTT. Translating it yields CASSSGTGTQYF. The rearrangement joins TRBV7-7 to TRBJ2-3; 9 nucleotides line up with TRBD1. Germline V lookup: CDR1 SSHAT, CDR2 FNYEAQ (reference sequence). The length of the CDR3 is 12 residues.